These 30 T cell receptor beta chains share one sample of origin, sequenced in a study of blood T cell repertoires in COVID-19. Generated by immunoSEQ multiplex PCR, the TCRdb table keeps only in-frame clones and is missing some. The sample consists of hundreds of thousands of clones, around 88% of them appearing once. Sample: peripheral blood. Receptors originate from a man in his forties or fifties with acute or convalescent COVID-19.

J is TRBJ1-2 and V is TRBV12-5, with a weak D call TRBD1 (5 bases). V lost 7 bases to trimming and J lost 8 bases, with 14 bases between them. Germline V gene sequence: CDR1 LGHNT, CDR2 FRNRAP. This CDR3 region has 12 residues. In DNA, the CDR3 is TGTGCTAGTGCCCCAGGGTTTCGGGGCTACACCTTC. Protein: CASAPGFRGYTF.

The chain has TRBV7-2 and TRBJ1-5; D is uncertain. This CDR3 comprises 13 residues. V shed 4 bases and J shed 10 bases, with 14 bases lying between them. The germline V gene encodes CDR1 SGHTA and CDR2 FQGNSA. CDR3 DNA: TGTGCCAGCAGCTCCCGGTTAGGAGAACCCCAGCATTTT. The encoded protein is CASSSRLGEPQHF.

The genes are TRBV9 and TRBJ2-1; D perhaps matches TRBD2 (6 bases). Between the trimmed V and J ends, which lost 3 bases and 0 bases, there was a span of 10 bases. The CDR3 is 15 residues long. Per the germline V gene, CDR1 is SGDLS and CDR2 is YYNGEE. CDR3 region: CASSDTGDSYNEQFF. Here the CDR3 DNA reads TGTGCCAGCAGCGATACGGGGGACTCCTACAATGAGCAGTTCTTC.

The V call is TRBV20-1, the J call TRBJ1-2; D remains unclear. Per germline, CDR1 DFQATT and CDR2 SNEGSKA (reference sequence). Between the trimmed V and J ends, which lost 6 bases and 2 bases, there was a span of 7 bases. The CDR3 spans 11 residues. The CDR3 is CSAYSNYGYTF. CDR3 in DNA: TGCAGTGCGTACTCAAACTATGGCTACACCTTC.

As for this clone: The sample carries other DNA sequences with the same CDR3. The chain has TRBV7-2 and TRBJ1-5; D unclear. The CDR3 loop spans 13 amino acids. Germline CDR1 reads SGHTA; CDR2 reads FQGNSA. V was trimmed by 3 bases and J by 7 bases, leaving 10 bases between them. In nucleotides, the CDR3 is TGTGCCAGCAGCTTCTCTCCCGGGCAGCCCCAGCATTTT. It encodes CASSFSPGQPQHF.

The V and J genes are TRBV19 and TRBJ2-3; 11 bases agree with TRBD2. The germline gives CDR1 LNHDA, CDR2 SQIVND (reference sequence). V shed 3 bases and J 5 bases; nucleotides not matched to a gene: 10. CDR3 length equals 17 residues. CDR3 region: CASSMQGLAGGGDTQYF. The CDR3 DNA is TGTGCCAGTAGTATGCAGGGGCTAGCGGGGGGAGGAGATACGCAGTATTTT. The full variable domain, rest sourced from reference TRBV19 and TRBJ2-3, is DGGITQSPKYLFRKEGQNVTLSCEQNLNHDAMYWYRQDPGQGLRLIYYSQIVNDFQKGDIAEGYSVSREKKESFPLTVTSAQKNPTAFYLCASSMQGLAGGGDTQYFGPGTRLTVL.

This chain links TRBV10-3 with TRBJ1-1; no clear D. Germline CDR1 is ENHRY and CDR2 is SYGVKD. This CDR3 has 14 amino acids. Trimming removed 9 bases at V and 6 bases at J, with 20 bases between. The CDR3 DNA follows: TGTGCCATTTCGAAGGGTGAGGGTCACGCTGAAGCTTTCTTT. Translating it yields CAISKGEGHAEAFF.

This clone was observed a few times. The gene calls are TRBV6-5 and TRBJ1-5, with 10 bases fitting TRBD1. This CDR3 has 14 residues. Germline CDR1 is MNHEY and CDR2 is SVGAGI. The CDR3 loop reads CACRKGDRGQPQHF. The CDR3 DNA reads as TGTGCGTGCAGGAAGGGGGACAGGGGTCAGCCCCAGCATTTT.

V is TRBV6-1 and J is TRBJ2-1; maybe TRBD2 (6 bases). Germline CDR1 is MNHNS and CDR2 is SASEGT. CDR3 length equals 15 residues. Trimming removed 2 bases at V and 0 bases at J, with 8 bases between. DNA for the CDR3: TGTGCCAGCAGTGAACAGCGGGTCTCCTACAATGAGCAGTTCTTC. Translated, it gives CASSEQRVSYNEQFF.

The rearrangement joins TRBV6-1 to TRBJ1-4; D not certain. Germline V CDR1 and CDR2: MNHNS, SASEGT. This CDR3 spans 12 amino acids. The germline V and J ends were trimmed by 2 bases and 5 bases, with 3 bases remaining between them. DNA for the CDR3: TGTGCCAGCAGTGAACAGAATGAAAAACTGTTTTTT. Translation gives CASSEQNEKLFF.

V is TRBV2 and J is TRBJ1-2; a possible D gene is TRBD1 (6 bases). Per the germline V gene, CDR1 is SNHLY and CDR2 is FYNNEI. The CDR3 length is 15 residues. V was shortened by 5 bases and J by 6 bases, with 19 bases between the two germline ends. The chain's CDR3 is CASSPIPGGGDGYTF. For the CDR3, the DNA is TGTGCCAGCAGTCCTATACCCGGGGGGGGCGATGGCTACACCTTC.

The sample holds one count of this clone. The chain recombines TRBV20-1 with TRBJ1-5; D remains ambiguous. Trimming cost V 3 bases and J 0 bases, with 15 bases left between them. Germline CDR1 DFQATT, CDR2 SNEGSKA (reference sequence). The length of the CDR3 is 16 residues. CDR3: CSASARNPYSNQPQHF. The CDR3 nucleotides read TGCAGTGCTAGTGCCAGGAACCCTTATAGCAATCAGCCCCAGCATTTT.

V usage is TRBV10-3 and J usage is TRBJ2-2; D remains unclear. Germline lookup yields CDR1 ENHRY and CDR2 SYGVKD. Trimming cost V 10 bases and J 1 base, with 13 bases left between them. The CDR3 is 14 amino acids. DNA for the CDR3: TGTGCCACCCGGGTTAGTGGGAACACCGGGGAGCTGTTTTTT. Translation: CATRVSGNTGELFF.

The rearrangement uses TRBV7-8 and TRBJ2-7, with TRBD1 matching over 8 bases. Trimming cost V 6 bases and J 7 bases; bases outside gene matches: 8. This CDR3 comprises 13 residues. Germline loops: CDR1 SGHVS, CDR2 FQNEAQ. The CDR3 DNA is TGTGCCAGCAGTTCGAAAACAGGGGGAGAGCAGTACTTC. Translating gives CASSSKTGGEQYF.

V and J are TRBV5-8 and TRBJ1-4; 7 nucleotides align to TRBD1. From germline, CDR1 is SGHTS and CDR2 YDEGEE. This CDR3 is built from 15 residues. The V and J ends lost 0 bases and 5 bases, in that order; junction bases with no gene match: 4. This CDR3 is CASSLAAQGNEKLFF. The CDR3 coding sequence is TGTGCCAGCAGCTTGGCCGCACAGGGGAATGAAAAACTGTTTTTT.

The chain couples TRBV15 to TRBJ1-2; tentative D call: TRBD1 (5 bases). Trimming took off 1 base at V and 5 bases at J, with 14 bases between the two ends. The CDR3 is made up of 15 amino acids. Germline CDR1 and CDR2: LNHNV and YYDKDF (reference sequence). The CDR3 DNA sequence: TGTGCCACCAGCAGAGGCCTAGGGGTTGCTTATGGCTACACCTTC. Translating it yields CATSRGLGVAYGYTF. The full variable domain, completed using reference TRBV15 and TRBJ1-2, is DAMVIQNPRYQVTQFGKPVTLSCSQTLNHNVMYWYQQKSSQAPKLLFHYYDKDFNNEADTPDNFQSRRPNTSFCFLDIRSPGLGDTAMYLCATSRGLGVAYGYTFGSGTRLTVV.

This sequence joins TRBV7-7 and TRBJ2-2; possibly TRBD2 for D (6 bases). This CDR3 is built from 15 residues. Trimming stripped 1 base from V and 1 base from J, with 7 bases between. Looked up from germline, CDR1 is SSHAT and CDR2 is FNYEAQ (reference sequence). The CDR3: CASSLGGGNTGELFF. CDR3 nucleotide sequence: TGTGCCAGCAGCTTAGGGGGAGGGAACACCGGGGAGCTGTTTTTT.

The V gene is TRBV24-1, the J gene TRBJ1-4, with 7 nucleotides matching TRBD1. The CDR3 runs to 15 residues. Per the germline V gene, CDR1 is KGHDR and CDR2 is SFDVKD. V lost 5 bases, J lost 5 bases, and 7 bases stayed unmatched. CDR3 sequence (DNA): TGTGCCACCAGTGCCGGACAGGCAAAAAATGAAAAACTGTTTTTT. Protein sequence: CATSAGQAKNEKLFF.

The chain employs TRBV5-1 and TRBJ1-2, with 7 bases fitting TRBD1. The CDR3 contains 17 residues. J was trimmed by 6 bases and V by 0 bases; bases with no gene match: 14. Germline CDR1 SGHRS, CDR2 YFSETQ. The DNA of the CDR3 is TGCGCCAGCAGCTTGGCCGGACTGGGACAGAGAGATGATGGCTACACCTTC. It translates to CASSLAGLGQRDDGYTF. The full variable domain, completed using reference TRBV5-1 and TRBJ1-2, is KAGVTQTPRYLIKTRGQQVTLSCSPISGHRSVSWYQQTPGQGLQFLFEYFSETQRNKGNFPGRFSGRQFSNSRSEMNVSTLELGDSALYLCASSLAGLGQRDDGYTFGSGTRLTVV.

The V call is TRBV4-1, the J call TRBJ2-7; 11 nucleotides align to TRBD2. Per germline, CDR1 MGHRA and CDR2 YSYEKL. V dropped 4 bases and J dropped 1; count of bases not matched to a gene: 9. The CDR3 loop spans 17 amino acids. The CDR3 region has the DNA TGCGCCAGCAGCCGGCTTGCCGGGACTAGCGGTTCCTACGAGCAGTACTTC. As protein: CASSRLAGTSGSYEQYF.

V gene TRBV9 combines with J gene TRBJ2-3; 9 nucleotides line up with TRBD1. Germline V gives CDR1 SGDLS, CDR2 YYNGEE. V was pared by 3 bases and J by 4 bases, with 3 bases of the junction left unmatched. The CDR3 covers 14 residues. The CDR3 loop is CASSARTGADTQYF. CDR3 DNA: TGTGCCAGCAGCGCGAGGACAGGGGCAGATACGCAGTATTTT.

The rearrangement uses TRBV5-6 and TRBJ1-4; TRBD1 matches 9 bases. The V gene end was trimmed by 4 bases and the J gene end by 6 bases; junction bases not matched to a gene: 10. CDR1 SGHDT and CDR2 YYEEEE come from the germline V gene. The CDR3 contains 16 residues. The DNA of the CDR3 is TGTGCCAGCAGCAGAGGGCTGGGGACAGGGCATGAAAAACTGTTTTTT. Amino acids: CASSRGLGTGHEKLFF. Full variable domain (missing parts from reference TRBV5-6 and TRBJ1-4): DAGVTQSPTHLIKTRGQQVTLRCSPKSGHDTVSWYQQALGQGPQFIFQYYEEEERQRGNFPDRFSGHQFPNYSSELNVNALLLGDSALYLCASSRGLGTGHEKLFFGSGTQLSVL.

A single count supports this clone. The V call is TRBV5-4, the J call TRBJ2-2; 9 bases are a match to TRBD1. This CDR3 is built from 15 residues. Germline V gene data show CDR1 as SGHNT and CDR2 as YYREEE (reference sequence). J gave up 7 bases and V 5 bases, and 9 bases lay outside the gene matches. This chain's CDR3 is CASRATGGAGGELFF. The CDR3 nucleotides are TGTGCCAGCAGAGCTACAGGGGGCGCAGGCGGGGAGCTGTTTTTT.

CDR3 sequence reads: CASSPNSGTQYF. CDR3 coding DNA: TGTGCCAGCAGCCCTAATTCGGGGACCCAGTACTTC. This chain connects TRBV11-1 to TRBJ2-5; D remains unclear. The CDR3 is 12 amino acids. Germline V gives CDR1 SGHAT, CDR2 FQDESV (reference sequence). V dropped 5 bases and J dropped 7 bases, with 11 bases sitting between them.

This clone has more than one count but fewer than ten. V gene TRBV3-1 (or the pseudogene TRBV3-2) combines with J gene TRBJ2-7; D may be TRBD1 (5 bases). Germline CDR1 reads LGHDT; CDR2 reads YNNKEL (reference sequence). V lost 8 bases and J lost 2, with 13 bases in between. The CDR3 runs to 13 residues. CDR3 coding DNA: TGTGCCAGCGGCTGGCTGGGGCCCTACGAGCAGTACTTC. The encoded protein is CASGWLGPYEQYF.

V gene TRBV29-1 combines with J gene TRBJ2-1; TRBD1 is a possible D gene (6 bases). The V end was cut by 2 bases, the J end by 6 bases, with 11 bases between. Germline V gives CDR1 SQVTM, CDR2 ANQGSEA. The CDR3 is 13 amino acids. CDR3 in amino acids: CSVENRVGNEQFF. In nucleotides, the CDR3 is TGCAGCGTTGAAAACAGGGTGGGCAATGAGCAGTTCTTC.

This clone was detected only a few times. The J gene is TRBJ2-7, the V gene TRBV12-5, with D possibly TRBD1 on 6 matching bases. In germline, CDR1 is LGHNT, CDR2 FRNRAP. V gave up 5 bases and J gave up 6 bases, with 20 bases separating them. The CDR3 extends over 15 amino acids. The CDR3 protein is CASGPGTGSASEQYF. As DNA, the CDR3 is TGTGCTAGTGGTCCAGGTACAGGGTCGGCCAGCGAGCAGTACTTC.

This rearrangement joins TRBV5-8 to TRBJ2-3, with 7 bases matching TRBD1. CDR3 length: 13 residues. Germline loops: CDR1 SGHTS, CDR2 YDEGEE. With 1 base clipped from V and 6 bases from J, the junction kept 2 bases outside the gene matches. CDR3 sequence (DNA): TGTGCCAGCAGCTTGAAGGGGGCTGATACGCAGTATTTT. This sequence encodes CASSLKGADTQYF.

The rearrangement uses TRBV12-5 and TRBJ1-5; D remains unclear. Germline assignment: CDR1 LGHNT and CDR2 FRNRAP. The length of the CDR3 is 14 residues. The V gene lost 0 bases and the J gene lost 9 bases, with 12 bases spanning the gap. For the CDR3, the DNA is TGTGCTAGTGGTTTGGTAGGAGCTAGCGGGCCCCAGCATTTT. It codes for CASGLVGASGPQHF.

This chain connects TRBV6-4 to TRBJ1-6; perhaps TRBD1 as D (6 bases). V was clipped by 8 bases and J by 0 bases, with 11 bases between them. The CDR3 is 15 residues long. Germline CDR1 reads MRHNA; CDR2 reads SNTAGT. The CDR3 DNA sequence: TGTGCCAGCTCACAGGGTAGCTCCTATAATTCACCCCTCCACTTT. The encoded protein is CASSQGSSYNSPLHF.